The 5 T cell receptor beta chains below were found in one sample sequenced in a study of CD8 T cells in ankylosing spondylitis. TCRdb reanalysed the 5' RACE reads using MiXCR and keeps one entry per CDR3 protein. Of roughly 150,000 distinct CDR3 sequences listed, roughly 31% are singletons. The sample taken for sequencing was synovial fluid, either unsorted or a sorted T cell fraction (not recorded which). These receptors all come from a male donor with ankylosing spondylitis.

V gene TRBV12-3 or TRBV12-4 combines with J gene TRBJ2-3, with a tentative D call TRBD1 (6 bases). V was shortened by 5 bases and J by 6 bases, with 18 bases between the two germline ends. The CDR3 is 15 residues long. The CDR3 spells CASSPSGPGVDTQYF. The CDR3 DNA reads as TGTGCCAGCAGTCCATCGGGGCCAGGGGTGGATACGCAGTATTTT.

The chain combines TRBV6-2 or TRBV6-3 with TRBJ2-7; 8 positions agree with TRBD2. The CDR3 sequence is 14 residues long. CDR1 is MNHEY and CDR2 is SVGEGT in the germline V gene. After removal of 6 bases from V and 3 bases from J, the junction contained 7 bases not matched to a gene. The CDR3 DNA follows: TGTGCCAGCAGAAACACCGGGACTAGCTACGAGCAGTACTTC. Its protein product is CASRNTGTSYEQYF.

The chain is built from TRBV3-1 and TRBJ2-1, with 11 bases that match TRBD2. The V gene's germline CDR1 is LGHDT and CDR2 YNNKEL (reference sequence). J gave up 8 bases and V 1 base, and 4 bases lay outside the gene matches. This CDR3 has 15 amino acids. The CDR3 reads CASSQAGTSGYEQFF. The CDR3 region has the DNA TGTGCCAGCAGCCAAGCGGGGACTAGCGGCTATGAGCAGTTCTTC.

In its sample, this clonotype is medium-sized. The chain is built from TRBV11-2 and TRBJ2-1; D gene uncertain. Germline V gene data show CDR1 as SGHAT and CDR2 as FQNNGV. V lost 0 bases to trimming and J lost 1 base, with 10 bases between them. The CDR3 sequence is 16 residues long. CDR3 residues: CASSLERASSYNEQFF. The CDR3 DNA sequence: TGTGCCAGCAGCTTAGAGAGAGCGTCTTCCTACAATGAGCAGTTCTTC.

A few counts support this clonotype. J is TRBJ2-1 and V is TRBV6-1; 10 bases align to TRBD2. The V and J ends lost 8 bases and 7 bases, in that order; junction bases with no gene match: 11. Germline V gene lookup returns CDR1 MNHNS and CDR2 SASEGT. The CDR3 runs 15 residues. DNA for the CDR3: TGTGCCAGCTTTATTGAAACGGGACTAGCGAATGAGCAGTTCTTC. This codes for CASFIETGLANEQFF.